The clone carrying this TCR beta chain showed up just once. Its antigen is undetermined. The same CDR3 is also encoded by other DNA sequences in this sample. As to treatment: roughly 18 received Ad26.COV2.S at low or high dose, single or two shots; about 5 received placebo; per-sample allocation not given. Samples analyzed were those drawn on day 63 after the first vaccine or placebo injection. Whoever gave the sample was an adult aged 18-55 years in Boston. CDR3 length: 14 residues. CDR1 is LGHDT, CDR2 YNNKEL, per germline (reference sequence). Trimming pared 4 bases from V and 0 bases from J, leaving 7 bases between. This specimen belongs to a study of Ad26.COV2.S vaccination and SARS-CoV-2 variants. Turning to the study itself: Intramuscular Ad26.COV2.S doses were given once or twice, 56 days apart.

Using immunoSEQ multiplex PCR, the repertoire was profiled, and TCRdb retains in-frame clones only, with some absent. The sample shows 360,000 or so clones, about 89% of them seen only once. General study findings and limits: Greater spike-specific TCR breadth was seen in vaccine recipients than in placebo recipients. Post-vaccination spike-specific CD8+ and CD4+ T cell responses reportedly had substantial breadth.

The rearrangement joins TRBV3-1 (or the pseudogene TRBV3-2) to TRBJ1-3; D is ambiguous. The receptor comes from a person aged 18-60 years who received the Ad26.COV2.S COVID-19 vaccine or a placebo. The starting material was peripheral blood, obtained in a trial of Ad26.COV2.S vaccine versus placebo. DNA for the CDR3: TGTGCCAGCAGCCTAGCCAGCTCTGGAAACACCATATATTTT. This sequence encodes CASSLASSGNTIYF.